Listed below are T cell receptor beta chains from one sample, sequenced in a study of regulatory T cells in long-lasting Graves disease. TCRdb processed the multiplex PCR reads anew with MiXCR; each CDR3 protein has one entry. The table has approximately 560,000 distinct CDR3 sequences, around 15% seen once. This sample also appeared in a second study, on T cells in Graves' hyperthyroidism and ophthalmopathy.

The source was peripheral blood mononuclear cells (PBMCs), collected at new diagnosis, from a patient treated with antithyroid drugs. The receptors were sampled from a young man with Graves disease. The CDR3 runs from the conserved cysteine through the conserved F or W. The D gene is left open where the match is weak. Size tells how often a clone was seen (once, few, many) or the class of an expanded clone, and some rows leave it out.

D: .; size: .; J: TRBJ2-5; V: TRBV27; CDR3: CASSQIQRENQYF; DNA: TGTGCCAGCAGCCAAATACAGCGAGAGAACCAGTACTTC
D: .; size: many; J: TRBJ1-2; V: TRBV28; CDR3: CASSLSHRSYGYTF; DNA: TGTGCCAGCAGTTTGTCTCACAGATCCTATGGCTACACCTTC
D: .; size: .; J: TRBJ1-5; V: TRBV5-8; CDR3: CASSFGAGENQPQHF; DNA: TGTGCCAGCAGCTTTGGGGCGGGTGAGAATCAGCCCCAGCATTTT
D: TRBD1; size: many; J: TRBJ1-6; V: TRBV6-5; CDR3: CASSYVGQGKSPLHF; DNA: TGTGCCAGCAGTTACGTCGGACAGGGGAAATCACCCCTCCACTTT
D: .; size: .; J: TRBJ2-7; V: TRBV27; CDR3: CASSTSGSPYEQYF; DNA: TGTGCCAGCAGTACCTCCGGGTCCCCCTACGAGCAGTACTTC
D: TRBD1; size: few; J: TRBJ2-6; V: TRBV13; CDR3: CASSFRQGSGANVLTF; DNA: TGTGCCAGCAGCTTCCGACAGGGATCCGGGGCCAACGTCCTGACTTTC
D: .; size: .; J: TRBJ2-4; V: TRBV6-1; CDR3: CASSETLGKNIQYF; DNA: TGTGCCAGCAGCGAGACCCTAGGCAAAAACATTCAGTACTTC
D: TRBD2; size: many; J: TRBJ2-1; V: TRBV2; CDR3: CASRTPGTSGRYNEQFF; DNA: TGTGCCAGCAGAACGCCCGGGACTAGCGGGAGGTACAATGAGCAGTTCTTC
D: TRBD1; size: .; J: TRBJ1-3; V: TRBV20-1; CDR3: CSAAAGTVGNTIYF; DNA: TGCAGTGCTGCGGCCGGGACAGTTGGAAACACCATATATTTT
D: TRBD2; size: few; J: TRBJ2-1; V: TRBV12-3/TRBV12-4; CDR3: CASTDSGSGRRNEQFF; DNA: TGTGCCAGCACCGACTCGGGTAGCGGGAGACGGAATGAGCAGTTCTTC
D: TRBD1; size: .; J: TRBJ1-5; V: TRBV30; CDR3: CAWTTGGNLANQPQHF; DNA: TGTGCCTGGACCACAGGGGGAAATTTAGCAAATCAGCCCCAGCATTTT
D: .; size: many; J: TRBJ1-5; V: TRBV28; CDR3: CASRKTGFYQPQHF; DNA: TGTGCCAGCAGGAAAACAGGGTTTTATCAGCCCCAGCATTTT
D: .; size: .; J: TRBJ2-3; V: TRBV12-3/TRBV12-4; CDR3: CASSLGLVLATDTQYF; DNA: TGTGCCAGCAGCTTGGGTTTGGTCCTAGCGACAGATACGCAGTATTTT
D: .; size: .; J: TRBJ1-1; V: TRBV6-2/TRBV6-3; CDR3: CASSEEGSWPLRFF; DNA: TGTGCCAGCAGTGAAGAAGGCAGTTGGCCCCTGAGATTCTTT
D: TRBD2; size: many; J: TRBJ2-5; V: TRBV20-1; CDR3: CSARDLGSGRVETQYF; DNA: TGCAGTGCTAGAGATCTGGGTAGCGGGAGGGTTGAGACCCAGTACTTC
D: .; size: few; J: TRBJ2-5; V: TRBV5-5; CDR3: CASSPNAPRGRYQETQYF; DNA: TGTGCCAGCAGCCCAAACGCACCAAGGGGTCGGTACCAAGAGACCCAGTACTTC
D: TRBD1; size: .; J: TRBJ1-4; V: TRBV6-1; CDR3: CASSEGLTGGLEKLFF; DNA: TGTGCCAGCAGTGAAGGGCTGACAGGGGGTCTTGAAAAACTGTTTTTT
D: .; size: few; J: TRBJ1-6; V: TRBV6-5; CDR3: CASSYYRNSPLHF; DNA: TGTGCCAGCAGTTACTACCGGAATTCACCCCTCCACTTT
D: TRBD1; size: few; J: TRBJ1-1; V: TRBV4-1; CDR3: CASSHLRGTGGLSTEAFF; DNA: TGCGCCAGCAGCCACCTGCGGGGGACAGGGGGCCTTTCGACTGAAGCTTTCTTT
D: .; size: .; J: TRBJ2-1; V: TRBV10-3; CDR3: CAISPAGLGNEQFF; DNA: TGTGCCATCAGTCCAGCGGGCCTGGGCAATGAGCAGTTCTTC
D: TRBD1; size: .; J: TRBJ2-1; V: TRBV7-7; CDR3: CASSLISGQGTYNEQFF; DNA: TGTGCTAGCAGCTTAATTTCTGGACAGGGTACCTACAATGAGCAGTTCTTC
D: TRBD2; size: few; J: TRBJ2-7; V: TRBV20-1; CDR3: CSARRVSGRVGAYEQYF; DNA: TGCAGTGCTAGGAGGGTTAGCGGGAGGGTTGGGGCCTACGAGCAGTACTTC